This T cell receptor (beta chain) was captured by sequencing in a study of blood T cell repertoires in COVID-19. Background on the study: Acute and convalescent COVID-19 specimens originated in the United States, Italy and Spain.

Cohorts were assigned according to the clinical history that participants reported. Before being deemed recovered, Cohort 3 donors had two negative PCRs, clearance, or symptom resolution. In the original analysis: Amplification of reference gene primers provided the estimated nucleated cell counts. The table came from immunoSEQ multiplex PCR; TCRdb's copy has only in-frame clones and leaves some out. The D gene and trimming were derived from the DNA, and the V and J assignments and clone size from that table. In the table there are about 320,000 clones, around nine tenths of which are singletons. Trimming took off 5 bases at V and 4 bases at J, with 21 bases between the two ends. The CDR3 is made up of 16 amino acids. CDR1 is MDHEN, CDR2 SYDVKM, per germline.

The chain has TRBV28 and TRBJ2-7, with D tentatively TRBD1 (5 bases). This TCR was recovered from a man aged 60 to 75 who had recovered from COVID-19. The sample was PBMCs or T cells enriched from blood (not recorded which). CDR3 bases: TGTGCCAGCAGTCCCCCCCCGCAGGGTTTAATGTACGAGCAGTACTTC. Translated, it gives CASSPPPQGLMYEQYF. Using reference TRBV28 and TRBJ2-7 for the parts outside the CDR3, the full variable domain is DVKVTQSSRYLVKRTGEKVFLECVQDMDHENMFWYRQDPGLGLRLIYFSYDVKMKEKGDIPEGYSVSREKKERFSLILESASTNQTSMYLCASSPPPQGLMYEQYFGPGTRLTVT.